This T cell receptor (beta chain) was observed in a study of cytomegalovirus exposure and HLA in healthy donors. As for the donors, each was a healthy bone marrow donor. Primers included in the PCR were 60 Vbeta and 13 Jbeta primers. Produced via immunoSEQ multiplex PCR; TCRdb's table is partial and in-frame only. This repertoire shows under 250,000 clones, approximately 85% found once; its top ten account for over 2%. The germline gives CDR1 WNHNN, CDR2 SYGVQD (reference sequence). The CDR3 is 15 residues long. Between the trimmed V and J ends, which lost 3 bases and 2 bases, there was a span of 14 bases.

The chain employs TRBV10-1 and TRBJ2-7, with a tentative D call TRBD2 (6 bases). The clonotype originates from a woman in her fifties or sixties in good health and CMV-seronegative. Sequenced: PBMCs. CDR3 bases: TGCGCCAGCAGTGATGCGGGGCGCGGGACCTACGAGCAGTACTTC. Translating it yields CASSDAGRGTYEQYF.